This T cell receptor (beta chain) appears in the sequencing data of a study of T cell responses to AZD1222 COVID-19 vaccine (dated by TCRdb to the early 2020s). In terms of the full investigation: TCR sequencing was performed for about 250 trial participants, of whom 200 to 220 were given two doses of AZD1222 and approximately 25 were given two doses of MenACWY control vaccine. Trial participants were enrolled into age subgroups of 18-55, 56-69 and 70-plus years, which contained roughly 140, 27 and 60 TCR-sequenced participants, respectively. The investigation overall reported the following: No day 14 peak-response samples were available, so repertoires were characterized only after the peak T cell response. Reportedly, close to half of the unique spike-specific TCRs recognized epitopes lying outside the regions that are mutated in the B.1.351 and B.1.1.7 variants. Most participants were white British and females outnumbered males, and the authors suggested that clonal diversity may have been underestimated. After two AZD1222 doses, both the breadth and the depth of spike-specific TCRs were significantly higher than at day 0 and than in MenACWY recipients. The whole spike protein was spanned by vaccine-associated CD4 TCRs, and dominant responses were seen in regions 160-218 and 743-854. Conclusions about previously exposed vaccinees were limited because only six AZD1222 recipients were SARS-CoV-2 seropositive at baseline. The 56-69-year group was small, and its depth increase did not reach significance, likely because of low power.

Counted from cysteine to phenylalanine, this CDR3 has 15 amino acids. Only the CDR3 DNA stays, 45 bases, in frame from base 1. According to the germline V gene (reference sequence), CDR1 reads LNHNV and CDR2 reads YYDKDF. The V end loses 1 base and the J end loses 2 bases, and a stretch of 9 bases separates them. As concerns this clone: Its antigen is not yet known. Base-call qualities are not available, and no considerably larger clone is one nucleotide away.

What the time point label conveys for this sample: about 28 days (+/-7) after the second vaccine dose. AZD1222 recipients given second doses at about 4 weeks or at about 12 weeks were pooled, since spike-specific TCR depth and breadth were not found to differ between the two schedules. Samples from vaccinated people were obtained from the UK trials COV001 and COV002, which included a single-blind randomized controlled phase 2/3 trial of AZD1222 (ChAdOx1 nCoV-19) in healthy adults. For TCRbeta chain sequencing, PBMC samples were collected from trial participants at day 0 and at day 28 after the second dose. The CDR3 regions of human TCRbeta chains were analyzed by immunosequencing. In the authors' own workflow: Repertoire TCRs were checked for matches against a reference library of SARS-CoV-2-specific TCRs that had been generated using the MIRA antigen-specificity platform. Breadth was defined as the fraction of unique TCRs that were SARS-CoV-2-associated, and depth was defined as the fraction of total T cells that were SARS-CoV-2-associated. Using the MIRA data, each spike-specific TCR was assigned both to the spike region to which the TCR was reactive and to a CD4 or CD8 class. Log10-transformed breadth and depth values were compared by one-way ANOVA with Sidak's multiple comparisons tests. TCRdb obtained this table from immuneACCESS and retained in-frame rearrangements with V and J assigned. These tables miss some clones; where compared with another copy, unresolved V genes account for less than half of the shortfall, and the remainder is unexplained. That table gives V, J and clone size, and the DNA gave D and trimming. The sample contains fewer than 150,000 clones, 80% to 95% of them found a single time. The ten largest clones capture 6.5% to 8% of the sample.

The V and J genes are TRBV15 and TRBJ1-3; no D segment can be confidently identified. This receptor was obtained from an adult who received the AZD1222 COVID-19 vaccine. The source was peripheral blood, collected 28 days after the second AZD1222 dose. The CDR3 is CATSRVGQPGNTIYF. Read as DNA, the sequence is TGTGCCACCAGCAGAGTCGGGCAACCTGGAAACACCATATATTTT. With the rest looked up from the reference TRBV15 and TRBJ1-3 genes rather than sequenced, the full variable domain is DAMVIQNPRYQVTQFGKPVTLSCSQTLNHNVMYWYQQKSSQAPKLLFHYYDKDFNNEADTPDNFQSRRPNTSFCFLDIRSPGLGDTAMYLCATSRVGQPGNTIYFGEGSWLTVV.